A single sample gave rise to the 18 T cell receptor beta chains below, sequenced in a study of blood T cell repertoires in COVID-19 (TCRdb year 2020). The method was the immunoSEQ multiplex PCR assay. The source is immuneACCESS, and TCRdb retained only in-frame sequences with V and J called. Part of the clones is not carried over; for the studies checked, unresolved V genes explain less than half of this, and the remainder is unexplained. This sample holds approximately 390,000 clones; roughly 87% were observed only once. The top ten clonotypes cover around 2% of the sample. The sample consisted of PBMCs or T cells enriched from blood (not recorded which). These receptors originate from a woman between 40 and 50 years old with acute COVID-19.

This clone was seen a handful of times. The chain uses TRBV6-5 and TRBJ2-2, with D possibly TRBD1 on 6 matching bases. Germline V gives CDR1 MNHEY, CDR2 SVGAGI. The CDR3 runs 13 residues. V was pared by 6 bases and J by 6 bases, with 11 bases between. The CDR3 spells CASSQQGSGELFF. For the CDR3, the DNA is TGTGCCAGCAGCCAACAGGGCTCCGGGGAGCTGTTTTTT.

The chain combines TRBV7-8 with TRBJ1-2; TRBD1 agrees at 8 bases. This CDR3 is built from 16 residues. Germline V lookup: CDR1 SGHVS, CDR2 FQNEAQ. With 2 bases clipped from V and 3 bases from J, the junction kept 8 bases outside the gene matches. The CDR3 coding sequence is TGTGCCAGCAGCTTAACAGCAGGGGGCGAGGACTATGGCTACACCTTC. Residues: CASSLTAGGEDYGYTF.

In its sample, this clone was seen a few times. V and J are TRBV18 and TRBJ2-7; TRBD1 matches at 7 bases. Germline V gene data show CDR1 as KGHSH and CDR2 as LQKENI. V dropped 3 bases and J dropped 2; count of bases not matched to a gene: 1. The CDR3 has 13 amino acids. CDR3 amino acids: CASSPDRAYEQYF. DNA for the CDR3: TGTGCCAGCTCACCCGACAGGGCCTACGAGCAGTACTTC.

The CDR3 nucleotides read TGTGCCAGCAGTGAAGCCCTCTTCCTCTCCTACACCATATATTTT. This encodes CASSEALFLSYTIYF. The chain uses TRBV6-1 and TRBJ1-3, with unresolved D. CDR3 length: 15 amino acids. From germline, CDR1 is MNHNS and CDR2 SASEGT. Trimming shortened V by 0 bases and J by 8 bases, and 14 bases separated the two germline ends.

Here the CDR3 reads CSGGGDYEQYF. The CDR3 nucleotides read TGCAGTGGGGGGGGAGACTACGAGCAGTACTTC. The V and J genes are TRBV20-1 and TRBJ2-7; 7 nucleotides agree with TRBD2. Looked up from germline, CDR1 is DFQATT and CDR2 is SNEGSKA (reference sequence). The V segment lost 7 bases and the J segment 3 bases; nucleotides outside the gene matches: 3. The CDR3 loop spans 11 amino acids.

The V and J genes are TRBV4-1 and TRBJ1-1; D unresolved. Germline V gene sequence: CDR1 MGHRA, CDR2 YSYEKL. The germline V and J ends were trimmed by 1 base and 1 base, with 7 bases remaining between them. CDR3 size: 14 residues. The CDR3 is CASSQGDTNTEAFF. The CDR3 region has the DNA TGCGCCAGCAGCCAAGGTGACACGAACACTGAAGCTTTCTTT.

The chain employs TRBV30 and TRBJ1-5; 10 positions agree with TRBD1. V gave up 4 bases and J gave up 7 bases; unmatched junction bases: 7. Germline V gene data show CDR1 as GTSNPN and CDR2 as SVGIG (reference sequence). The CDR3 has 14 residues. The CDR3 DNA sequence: TGTGCCTGGATCCTGACAGGGGGCCCCCAGCCCCAGCATTTT. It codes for CAWILTGGPQPQHF.

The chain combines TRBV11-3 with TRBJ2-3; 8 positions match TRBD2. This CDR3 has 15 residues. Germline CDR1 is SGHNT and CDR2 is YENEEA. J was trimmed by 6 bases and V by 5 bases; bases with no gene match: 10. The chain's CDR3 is CASSQLADRGDTQYF. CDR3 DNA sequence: TGTGCCAGCAGCCAACTAGCGGACCGCGGGGATACGCAGTATTTT.

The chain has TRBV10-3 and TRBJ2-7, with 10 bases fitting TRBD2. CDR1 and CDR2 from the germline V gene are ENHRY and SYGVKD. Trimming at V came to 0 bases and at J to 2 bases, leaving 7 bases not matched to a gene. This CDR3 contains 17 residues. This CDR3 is CAISESQLAGVTYEQYF. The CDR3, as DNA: TGTGCCATCAGTGAGTCCCAGCTAGCGGGGGTCACCTACGAGCAGTACTTC.

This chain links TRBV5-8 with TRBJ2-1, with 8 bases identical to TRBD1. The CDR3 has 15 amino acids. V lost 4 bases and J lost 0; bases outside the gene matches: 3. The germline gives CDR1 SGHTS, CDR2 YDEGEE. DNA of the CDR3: TGTGCCAGCAGCCTCGGGACAGGCTCCTACAATGAGCAGTTCTTC. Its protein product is CASSLGTGSYNEQFF.

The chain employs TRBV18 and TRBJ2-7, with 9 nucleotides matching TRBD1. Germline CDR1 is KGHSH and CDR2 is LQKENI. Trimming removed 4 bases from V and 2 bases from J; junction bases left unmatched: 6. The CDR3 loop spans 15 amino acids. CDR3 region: CASSLRDRDPYEQYF. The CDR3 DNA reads TGTGCCAGCTCACTCCGGGACAGGGACCCCTACGAGCAGTACTTC. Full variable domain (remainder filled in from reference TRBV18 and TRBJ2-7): NAGVMQNPRHLVRRRGQEARLRCSPMKGHSHVYWYRQLPEEGLKFMVYLQKENIIDESGMPKERFSAEFPKEGPSILRIQQVVRGDSAAYFCASSLRDRDPYEQYFGPGTRLTVT.

The CDR3 spells CASSLLDRQGIYGYTF. For the CDR3, the DNA is TGTGCCAGCAGCTTGCTAGATCGGCAGGGGATTTATGGCTACACCTTC. The rearrangement uses TRBV5-4 and TRBJ1-2, with a weak D call TRBD1 (6 bases). The germline CDR1 and CDR2 sequences are SGHNT and YYREEE (reference sequence). V lost 1 base, J lost 5 bases, and 18 bases lay in between. The CDR3 sequence is 16 residues long. The full variable domain, completed using reference TRBV5-4 and TRBJ1-2, is ETGVTQSPTHLIKTRGQQVTLRCSSQSGHNTVSWYQQALGQGPQFIFQYYREEENGRGNFPPRFSGLQFPNYSSELNVNALELDDSALYLCASSLLDRQGIYGYTFGSGTRLTVV.

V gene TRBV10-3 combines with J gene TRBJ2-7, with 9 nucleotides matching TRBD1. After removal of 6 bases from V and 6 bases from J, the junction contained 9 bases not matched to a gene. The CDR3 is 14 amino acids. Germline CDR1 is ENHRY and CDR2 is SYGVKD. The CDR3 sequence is CAIRGQGIYGEQYF. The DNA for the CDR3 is TGTGCCATCAGAGGACAGGGGATTTATGGCGAGCAGTACTTC.

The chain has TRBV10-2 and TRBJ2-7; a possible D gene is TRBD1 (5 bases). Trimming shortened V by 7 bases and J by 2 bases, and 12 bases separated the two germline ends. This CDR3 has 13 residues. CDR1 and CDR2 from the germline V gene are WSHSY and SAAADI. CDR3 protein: CASTNRQTYEQYF. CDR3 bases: TGCGCCAGCACAAATCGACAGACCTACGAGCAGTACTTC.

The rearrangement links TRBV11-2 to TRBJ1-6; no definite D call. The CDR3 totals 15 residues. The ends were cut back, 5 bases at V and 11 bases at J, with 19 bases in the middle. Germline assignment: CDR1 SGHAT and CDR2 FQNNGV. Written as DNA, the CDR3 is TGTGCCAGCAGCCTAACCGGAGGGTACTCACCACCCCTCCACTTT. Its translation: CASSLTGGYSPPLHF.

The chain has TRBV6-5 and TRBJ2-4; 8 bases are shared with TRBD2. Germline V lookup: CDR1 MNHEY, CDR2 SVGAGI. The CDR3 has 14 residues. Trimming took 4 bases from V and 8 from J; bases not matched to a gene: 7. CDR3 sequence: CASSSGLAPDIQYF. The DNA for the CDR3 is TGTGCCAGCAGTTCCGGACTAGCCCCGGACATTCAGTACTTC.

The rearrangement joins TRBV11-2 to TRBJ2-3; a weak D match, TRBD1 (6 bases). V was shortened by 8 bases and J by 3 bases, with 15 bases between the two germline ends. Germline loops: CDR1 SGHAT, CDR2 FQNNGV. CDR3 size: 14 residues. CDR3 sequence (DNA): TGTGCCAGCTCCAGGGGCGGTGAGACAGATACGCAGTATTTT. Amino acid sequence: CASSRGGETDTQYF.

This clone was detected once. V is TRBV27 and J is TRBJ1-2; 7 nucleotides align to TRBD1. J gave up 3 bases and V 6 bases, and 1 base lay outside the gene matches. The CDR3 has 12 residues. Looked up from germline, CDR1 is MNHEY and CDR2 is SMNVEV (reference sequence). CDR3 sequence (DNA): TGTGCCAGCAGGGACAGGTACTATGGCTACACCTTC. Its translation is CASRDRYYGYTF.